This note documents a single T cell receptor (beta chain) sequence. Its antigen is undetermined. This specimen belongs to a study of T-cell reconstitution after alpha-beta-depleted transplantation in children. Whole-study findings and limits: It was surviving recipient T cells and thymic progenitors that gave some patients high TCRbeta diversity at day 60. The origin of alpha-beta T cells about two months after transplant was reportedly several hundred expanded graft clones. T cells produced anew were the main source of T-cell counts and diversity one year after transplant.

Unique molecular identifiers featured in how the TCRbeta library was prepared. MiXCR, run by TCRdb on the PCR reads, gives a single entry per CDR3 protein. The sample contains about a million distinct CDR3 sequences, 25% to 35% of which appear only once. The sequence was collected from a boy less than two years old who had a stem cell transplant for SCID, so the T cells may come from the graft donor. The material sequenced was PBMCs, mostly from graft donor cells, taken 360 days after TCRalphabeta/CD19-depleted stem cell transplant.

CDR3 sequence (DNA): TGCAGTGTAACTAGCGGGGGGGCGGGGGAGCAGTTCTTC. Translated: CSVTSGGAGEQFF. The V and J genes are TRBV20-1 and TRBJ2-1, with TRBD2 matching 13 bases. After removal of 7 bases from V and 10 bases from J, the junction contained 7 bases not matched to a gene. In germline, CDR1 is DFQATT, CDR2 SNEGSKA (reference sequence). This CDR3 has 13 residues.